The source of this TCR beta chain is a study of cytomegalovirus exposure and HLA in healthy donors. Study background: Caucasian-associated ancestry cluster membership applied to approximately 80% of several hundred genotyped donors. Points from the study as a whole: Association of a missense DCLRE1C variant with TCR beta V- and J-gene trimming was reported in a later analysis. Later on, an analysis tied around 17,000 TCR beta sequences to HLA alleles at 0.05 false discovery rate.

In regard to this clone: Its antigen is as yet unknown.

This PCR relied on a set of 60 Vbeta primers and 13 Jbeta primers. Using immunoSEQ multiplex PCR, the repertoire was profiled, and TCRdb retains in-frame clones only, with some absent. The table has 100,000 to 150,000 clones, around 70% seen once. Germline V lookup: CDR1 LNHDA, CDR2 SQIVND (reference sequence). CDR3 length: 15 residues. The V end lost 3 bases, the J end lost 1 base, and 12 bases lay between the germline ends. The TCR sequence derives from a middle-aged woman in good health and CMV-seropositive. The chain is built from TRBV19 and TRBJ1-2; D ambiguous. Sequencing input: PBMCs. The CDR3: CASSIPGRINYGYTF. The CDR3 nucleotides read TGTGCCAGTAGTATCCCCGGCAGGATTAACTATGGCTACACCTTC.